This T cell receptor beta chain was identified during a study of CD8 T cells in ankylosing spondylitis. General study results and limits: Typical of ankylosing spondylitis blood, it appeared, was a TCR beta motif of roughly eight highly homologous variants.

The CDR3 spans 15 residues. Looked up from germline, CDR1 is MDHEN and CDR2 is SYDVKM. The germline V and J ends were trimmed by 2 bases and 9 bases, with 16 bases remaining between them. TCRdb re-analysed the 5' RACE reads in MiXCR, keeping a single row per CDR3 protein. Found here are about 540,000 distinct CDR3 sequences, 9.5% to 15% of them singletons; the top ten hold nearly 7%. On this clonotype itself: Its antigen is not identified.

The source is a male donor with ankylosing spondylitis. Sequencing was performed on blood, either unsorted or a sorted T cell fraction (not recorded which). This chain links TRBV28 with TRBJ2-2; no firm D call. In nucleotides, the CDR3 is TGTGCCAGCAGTTTAGATCCAGGCCTTGTGAGGGAGCTGTTTTTT. Residues: CASSLDPGLVRELFF.